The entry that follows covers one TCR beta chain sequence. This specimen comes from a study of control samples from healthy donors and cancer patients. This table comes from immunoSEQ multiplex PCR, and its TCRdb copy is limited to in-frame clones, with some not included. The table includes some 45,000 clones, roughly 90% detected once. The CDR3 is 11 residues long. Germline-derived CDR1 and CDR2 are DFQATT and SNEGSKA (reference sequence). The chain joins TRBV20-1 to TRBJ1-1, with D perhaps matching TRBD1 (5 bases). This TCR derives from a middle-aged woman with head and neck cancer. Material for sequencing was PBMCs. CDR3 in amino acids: CRVTGGTEAFF. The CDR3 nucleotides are TGCCGAGTGACGGGGGGGACTGAAGCTTTCTTT.